The rows below give T cell receptor beta chains drawn from one sample of a study of long-term antiretroviral therapy in people with HIV. Method: immunoSEQ multiplex PCR; TCRdb's copy keeps in-frame clones and lacks some. The sample holds some 27,000 clones; about 94% are singletons and the top ten take 5% to 7%. This specimen consisted of unsorted PBMCs, obtained 6.5 years after starting antiretroviral therapy. Source of these receptors: a woman between 40 and 50 years old with HIV. The CDR3 runs from the conserved cysteine through the conserved F or W. A D gene is named only where the DNA matches it firmly. Where a row states a size, it is once, few, many or the class of an expanded clone; other rows omit it.

>TRBJ2-1|16|TRBD2|NA|TRBV7-9
CASSLGSGVGYNEQFF
TGTGCCAGCAGCTTAGGCAGCGGGGTGGGCTACAATGAGCAGTTCTTC
>TRBJ1-2|12|NA|NA|TRBV19
CASSMEFYGYTF
TGTGCCAGTAGTATGGAGTTCTATGGCTACACCTTC
>TRBJ1-2|16|NA|few|TRBV5-1
CASSFEGTSANYGYTF
TGCGCCAGCAGCTTCGAGGGGACGAGTGCTAACTATGGCTACACCTTC
>TRBJ2-7|14|NA|NA|TRBV5-1
CASRTGTTSYEQYF
TGCGCCAGCCGTACGGGGACAACCTCCTACGAGCAGTACTTC
>TRBJ2-3|14|TRBD2|NA|TRBV7-9
CASSSRASGDTQYF
TGTGCCAGCAGCTCTCGGGCTAGCGGAGATACGCAGTATTTT
>TRBJ2-3|14|TRBD1|once|TRBV6-5
CASSYRGEVDTQYF
TGTGCCAGCAGCTACAGGGGTGAGGTAGATACGCAGTATTTT
>TRBJ1-5|13|NA|NA|TRBV6-5
CASSPGAQGAQHF
TGTGCCAGCAGTCCAGGGGCCCAAGGGGCCCAGCATTTT
>TRBJ1-1|12|NA|NA|TRBV27
CASGYPSTEAFF
TGTGCCAGCGGATACCCGTCCACTGAAGCTTTCTTT
>TRBJ1-2|12|NA|NA|TRBV10-3
CAISPRGEGYTF
TGTGCCATCAGCCCTCGGGGAGAGGGCTACACCTTC
>TRBJ1-6|15|TRBD1|NA|TRBV28
CASSPGQGNNSPLHF
TGTGCCAGCAGCCCAGGACAGGGAAATAATTCACCCCTCCACTTT
>TRBJ1-2|14|TRBD1|NA|TRBV6-5
CASRPTGGSYGYTF
TGTGCCAGCAGACCGACAGGGGGCTCCTATGGCTACACCTTC